The next 10 T cell receptor beta chains were all read from a single sample in a study of Ad26.COV2.S vaccination and SARS-CoV-2 variants. Specified treatment: around 19 received Ad26.COV2.S at low or high dose, single or two shots; roughly five received placebo; per-sample allocation not given. Material that was analyzed had been drawn on day 63 after the first vaccine or placebo injection. Measured with immunoSEQ multiplex PCR; TCRdb has only the in-frame clones, and not every one. Among some 340,000 clones listed, approximately 86% were seen once. The sequencing used peripheral blood, collected in a trial of Ad26.COV2.S vaccine versus placebo. All receptors come from a person between 18 and 60 years old who received the Ad26.COV2.S COVID-19 vaccine or a placebo.

This chain connects TRBV25-1 to TRBJ1-5, with D possibly being TRBD1 (5 bases). V gave up 0 bases and J gave up 1 base, with 7 bases separating them. This CDR3 comprises 15 residues. In germline, CDR1 is MGHDK, CDR2 SYGVNS. This chain's CDR3 is CASSEYRESNQPQHF. In nucleotides, the CDR3 is TGTGCCAGCAGTGAATACAGGGAGAGCAATCAGCCCCAGCATTTT.

This clone appeared once. The chain joins TRBV11-3 to TRBJ2-1; 9 bases line up with TRBD2. The CDR3 covers 14 residues. Germline loops: CDR1 SGHNT, CDR2 YENEEA. The V gene end was trimmed by 1 base and the J gene end by 9 bases; junction bases not matched to a gene: 4. The CDR3 DNA reads TGTGCCAGCAGCTTAGGGCGGGGGGGCCTTGAGCAGTTCTTC. Residues: CASSLGRGGLEQFF.

The CDR3 loop is CASSRGVLASSYNEQFF. Written as DNA, the CDR3 is TGTGCCAGCAGCCGAGGGGTGCTAGCGAGCTCCTACAATGAGCAGTTCTTC. The chain links TRBV3-1 (or the pseudogene TRBV3-2) to TRBJ2-1, with D perhaps matching TRBD2 (6 bases). Germline loops: CDR1 LGHDT, CDR2 YNNKEL (reference sequence). The CDR3 consists of 17 residues. V lost 4 bases and J 0 bases, leaving 16 bases between the germline ends.

The J gene is TRBJ1-1, the V gene TRBV11-1, with a tentative D call TRBD1 (6 bases). The CDR3 is made up of 17 amino acids. Between the trimmed V and J ends, which lost 0 bases and 3 bases, there was a span of 17 bases. CDR1 and CDR2 from the germline V gene are SGHAT and FQDESV (reference sequence). CDR3 sequence reads: CASSLAGWGLGDTEAFF. For the CDR3, the DNA is TGTGCCAGCAGCTTAGCGGGATGGGGGCTCGGGGACACTGAAGCTTTCTTT.

This clone was recorded once. This rearrangement joins TRBV3-1 (or the pseudogene TRBV3-2) to TRBJ2-1, with 11 bases fitting TRBD2. Germline V gene sequence: CDR1 LGHDT, CDR2 YNNKEL (reference sequence). This CDR3 is built from 17 residues. The trim removed 2 bases at V and 4 bases at J, leaving 7 bases unmatched. CDR3: CASSQPLAGGPYNEQFF. In nucleotides, the CDR3 is TGTGCCAGCAGCCAACCTCTAGCGGGGGGACCATACAATGAGCAGTTCTTC.

The J gene is TRBJ1-6, the V gene TRBV7-9; 9 bases fit TRBD1. Per the germline V gene, CDR1 is SEHNR and CDR2 is FQNEAQ (reference sequence). The CDR3 covers 15 residues. The trim removed 5 bases at V and 7 bases at J, leaving 6 bases unmatched. The CDR3 reads CASSRDRVVNSPLHF. The DNA for the CDR3 is TGTGCCAGCAGCCGGGACAGGGTCGTAAATTCACCCCTCCACTTT. Combining the CDR3 with reference TRBV7-9 and TRBJ1-6 gives the whole variable domain DTGVSQNPRHKITKRGQNVTFRCDPISEHNRLYWYRQTLGQGPEFLTYFQNEAQLEKSRLLSDRFSAERPKGSFSTLEIQRTEQGDSAMYLCASSRDRVVNSPLHFGNGTRLTVT.

This chain uses TRBV5-1 with TRBJ2-5; 10 nucleotides align to TRBD2. CDR1 is SGHRS, CDR2 YFSETQ, per germline. The CDR3 has 16 residues. V dropped 4 bases and J dropped 4; count of bases not matched to a gene: 10. CDR3 protein: CASSPNKLAGVETQYF. CDR3 DNA sequence: TGCGCCAGCAGCCCAAATAAGCTAGCGGGGGTAGAGACCCAGTACTTC.

V and J are TRBV18 and TRBJ2-7; possibly TRBD1 or TRBD2 for D (5 bases each). This CDR3 is 14 amino acids long. Trimming removed 3 bases at V and 4 bases at J, with 13 bases between. Germline lookup yields CDR1 KGHSH and CDR2 LQKENI. The CDR3 loop is CASSPDEGRYEQYF. Here the CDR3 DNA reads TGTGCCAGCTCACCCGACGAGGGACGTTACGAGCAGTACTTC.

CDR3 DNA: TGTGCCAGCAGCTTGGGGAGACAGAACTATGGCTACACCTTC. Translating it yields CASSLGRQNYGYTF. The chain uses TRBV5-6 and TRBJ1-2; D may be TRBD1 (5 bases). This CDR3 is built from 14 residues. The germline CDR1 and CDR2 sequences are SGHDT and YYEEEE. V was shortened by 0 bases and J by 2 bases, with 8 bases between the two germline ends.

The chain links TRBV19 to TRBJ1-4; 9 bases are a match to TRBD1. This CDR3 has 14 amino acids. Looked up from germline, CDR1 is LNHDA and CDR2 is SQIVND (reference sequence). J lost 8 bases, V lost 6 bases, and 7 bases had no gene match. For the CDR3, the DNA is TGTGCCAGTAGGGGGACAGGGAGAGGAGAAAAACTGTTTTTT. Translated, it gives CASRGTGRGEKLFF.